Listed below are T cell receptor beta chains from one sample, sequenced in a study of blood T cell repertoires in COVID-19. Sequencing used immunoSEQ multiplex PCR; TCRdb keeps in-frame clones, though not all of them. Among some 390,000 clones listed, around 87% were seen once. Sequenced material: peripheral blood. The receptors shown here come from a woman aged 60 to 75 with COVID-19, enrolled during active disease. Both conserved end residues are part of each CDR3. A D gene is named only where the DNA matches it firmly. Rows give clone size only sometimes, using once, few, many, or a class for an expanded clone.

NA	TRBJ1-3	NA	TRBV5-6	CASSGGGYSGNTIYF	TGTGCCAGCAGCGGGGGCGGATACTCTGGAAACACCATATATTTT
TRBD1	TRBJ1-4	NA	TRBV19	CASRDRGGATNEKLFF	TGTGCCAGTAGGGACAGGGGGGGTGCAACTAATGAAAAACTGTTTTTT
NA	TRBJ2-7	NA	TRBV5-4	CASSQPRGASYEQYF	TGTGCCAGCAGCCAACCCCGGGGGGCCTCCTACGAGCAGTACTTC
NA	TRBJ2-2	NA	TRBV19	CASSILGAGTSNTGELFF	TGTGCCAGTAGTATTTTAGGGGCAGGGACATCGAACACCGGGGAGCTGTTTTTT
TRBD2	TRBJ2-2	NA	TRBV4-1	CASSQVPRALAGVHRDTGELFF	TGCGCCAGCAGCCAAGTTCCCCGGGCATTAGCGGGGGTTCACCGGGACACCGGGGAGCTGTTTTTT
TRBD1	TRBJ1-1	NA	TRBV12-5	CASGTDRGSTEAFF	TGTGCTAGTGGGACGGACAGGGGTTCCACTGAAGCTTTCTTT
TRBD1	TRBJ2-1	NA	TRBV11-3	CASSLKGAVGNEQFF	TGTGCCAGCAGCCTCAAGGGGGCGGTGGGGAATGAGCAGTTCTTC
NA	TRBJ1-5	NA	TRBV19	CASSTVSNQPQHF	TGTGCCAGTAGTACCGTTAGCAATCAGCCCCAGCATTTT
TRBD1	TRBJ1-3	NA	TRBV28	CASSLLGGRENTIYF	TGTGCCAGCAGTTTATTAGGGGGCAGGGAAAACACCATATATTTT
NA	TRBJ1-1	few	TRBV12-3/TRBV12-4	CASSWTNTEAFF	TGTGCCAGCAGCTGGACTAACACTGAAGCTTTCTTT
TRBD2	TRBJ2-3	NA	TRBV7-8	CASSLALAGGPAQYF	TGTGCCAGCAGCTTAGCGTTAGCGGGGGGTCCAGCGCAGTATTTT
TRBD1	TRBJ2-1	NA	TRBV4-1	CASSLIQGARYEQFF	TGCGCCAGCAGCCTCATACAGGGGGCACGGTATGAGCAGTTCTTC
TRBD1	TRBJ1-1	NA	TRBV18	CASSPRVPGQGQGSTEAFF	TGTGCCAGCTCACCACGGGTACCGGGACAGGGGCAGGGGAGCACTGAAGCTTTCTTT
NA	TRBJ2-7	NA	TRBV4-2	CASTRGWVHEQYF	TGTGCCAGCACCAGAGGGTGGGTCCACGAGCAGTACTTC
TRBD1	TRBJ1-4	NA	TRBV28	CATIRGLGEKLFF	TGTGCCACCATCAGGGGGCTTGGAGAAAAACTGTTTTTT
NA	TRBJ2-5	NA	TRBV5-1	CASSLGEETQYF	TGCGCCAGCAGCTTGGGAGAAGAGACCCAGTACTTC
TRBD2	TRBJ2-3	NA	TRBV6-5	CASRGGSGGTDTQYF	TGTGCCAGCAGGGGGGGGAGCGGGGGGACAGATACGCAGTATTTT
TRBD1	TRBJ1-1	NA	TRBV27	CASSTIRDRAHTEAFF	TGTGCCAGCAGTACTATCCGGGACAGAGCTCACACTGAAGCTTTCTTT
NA	TRBJ2-1	many	TRBV23-1	CASSQSGFMGRSYNEQFF	TGCGCCAGCAGTCAATCGGGCTTCATGGGTCGTTCCTACAATGAGCAGTTCTTC
NA	TRBJ2-5	NA	TRBV24-1	CATSDRGLPETQYF	TGTGCCACCAGTGATAGAGGACTACCAGAGACCCAGTACTTC
TRBD1	TRBJ1-4	NA	TRBV10-3	CAIRRGQGAEKLFF	TGTGCCATCAGAAGAGGACAGGGTGCTGAAAAACTGTTTTTT
TRBD1	TRBJ1-3	NA	TRBV6-4	CASRRGQGATSGNTIYF	TGTGCCAGCAGGCGGGGACAGGGGGCCACCTCTGGAAACACCATATATTTT
TRBD1	TRBJ1-6	once	TRBV23-1	CASPRQTGEYSPLHF	TGCGCCAGCCCCAGGCAGACAGGGGAATATTCACCCCTCCACTTT
NA	TRBJ1-2	NA	TRBV30	CAWSIQTGQYSYTF	TGTGCCTGGAGTATACAAACGGGACAATACTCCTACACCTTC
NA	TRBJ1-1	NA	TRBV6-5	CASSYRRAWNTEAFF	TGTGCCAGCAGTTACAGGAGAGCTTGGAACACTGAAGCTTTCTTT
NA	TRBJ1-3	few	TRBV7-7	CASSKRQSPRGNTIYF	TGTGCTAGCAGCAAGCGACAGTCACCGAGGGGAAACACCATATATTTT